This record looks at one T cell receptor (beta chain) sequence and its context. The source of the sample is a study of immune evolution from preneoplasia to lung adenocarcinoma. Here immunoSEQ multiplex PCR was the method, and the copy in TCRdb shows in-frame clones only, minus some. The data hold over 3,500 clones, with about 80% observed a single time. This CDR3 contains 11 residues. Germline CDR1 is SNHLY and CDR2 is FYNNEI. The J segment lost 11 bases and the V segment lost 8 bases, leaving 8 bases of the junction unmatched. The chain joins TRBV2 to TRBJ1-1, with 7 bases matching TRBD1. The receptor comes from a person aged 65 to 79 with lung adenocarcinoma. The sequenced material came from FFPE minimally invasive lung adenocarcinoma tissue. The CDR3 DNA is TGTGCCAGCGACAGGGAAACGTTTGCTTTCTTT. This codes for CASDRETFAFF. Combining the CDR3 with reference TRBV2 and TRBJ1-1 gives the whole variable domain EPEVTQTPSHQVTQMGQEVILRCVPISNHLYFYWYRQILGQKVEFLVSFYNNEISEKSEIFDDQFSVERPDGSNFTLKIRSTKLEDSAMYFCASDRETFAFFGQGTRLTVV.